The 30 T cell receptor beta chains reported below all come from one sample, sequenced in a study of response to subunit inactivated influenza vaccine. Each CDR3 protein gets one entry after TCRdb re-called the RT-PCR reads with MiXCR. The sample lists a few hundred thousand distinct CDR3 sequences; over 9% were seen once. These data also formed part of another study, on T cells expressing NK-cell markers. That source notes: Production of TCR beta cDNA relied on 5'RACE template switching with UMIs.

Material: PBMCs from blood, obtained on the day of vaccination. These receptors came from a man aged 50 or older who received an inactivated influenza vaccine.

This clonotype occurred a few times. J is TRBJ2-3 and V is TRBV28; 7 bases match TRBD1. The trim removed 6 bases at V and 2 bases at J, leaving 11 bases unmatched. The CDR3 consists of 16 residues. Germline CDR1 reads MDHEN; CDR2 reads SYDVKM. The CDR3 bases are TGTGCCAGCAGACCGAGGACAGGCTACCACACAGATACGCAGTATTTT. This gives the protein CASRPRTGYHTDTQYF.

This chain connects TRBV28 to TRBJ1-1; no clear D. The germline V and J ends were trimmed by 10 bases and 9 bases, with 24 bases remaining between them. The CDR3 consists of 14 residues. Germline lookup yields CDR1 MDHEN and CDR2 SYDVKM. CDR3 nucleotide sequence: TGTGCCACCATCGAGAAAACGGCAAGGGAGCAAGCTTTCTTT. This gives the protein CATIEKTAREQAFF. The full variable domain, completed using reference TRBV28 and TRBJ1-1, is DVKVTQSSRYLVKRTGEKVFLECVQDMDHENMFWYRQDPGLGLRLIYFSYDVKMKEKGDIPEGYSVSREKKERFSLILESASTNQTSMYLCATIEKTAREQAFFGQGTRLTVV.

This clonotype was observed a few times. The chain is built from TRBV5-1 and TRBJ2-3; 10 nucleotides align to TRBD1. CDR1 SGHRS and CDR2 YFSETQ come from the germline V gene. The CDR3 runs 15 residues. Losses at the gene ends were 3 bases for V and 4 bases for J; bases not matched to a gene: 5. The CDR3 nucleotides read TGCGCCAGCAGCTCCCGGGACAGGGGATCAGATACGCAGTATTTT. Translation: CASSSRDRGSDTQYF.

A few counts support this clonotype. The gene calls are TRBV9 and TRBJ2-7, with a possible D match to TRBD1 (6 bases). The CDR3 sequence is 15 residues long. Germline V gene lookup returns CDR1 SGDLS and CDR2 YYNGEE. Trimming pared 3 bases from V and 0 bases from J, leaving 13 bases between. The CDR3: CASSEGDIFSYEQYF. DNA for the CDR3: TGTGCCAGCAGCGAGGGGGACATCTTCTCCTACGAGCAGTACTTC.

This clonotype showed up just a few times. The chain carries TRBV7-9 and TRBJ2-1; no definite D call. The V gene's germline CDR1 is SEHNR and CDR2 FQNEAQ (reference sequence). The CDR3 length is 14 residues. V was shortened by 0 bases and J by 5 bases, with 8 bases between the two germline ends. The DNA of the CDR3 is TGTGCCAGCAGCTTAGCAGTTTATAACAATGAGCAGTTCTTC. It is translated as CASSLAVYNNEQFF.

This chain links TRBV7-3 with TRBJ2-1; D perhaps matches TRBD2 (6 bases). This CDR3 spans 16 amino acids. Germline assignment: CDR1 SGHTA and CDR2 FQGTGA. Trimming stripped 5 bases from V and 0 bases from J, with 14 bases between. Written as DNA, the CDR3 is TGTGCCAGCAGCCCGCGGGACGGACGCTCCTACAATGAGCAGTTCTTC. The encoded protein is CASSPRDGRSYNEQFF.

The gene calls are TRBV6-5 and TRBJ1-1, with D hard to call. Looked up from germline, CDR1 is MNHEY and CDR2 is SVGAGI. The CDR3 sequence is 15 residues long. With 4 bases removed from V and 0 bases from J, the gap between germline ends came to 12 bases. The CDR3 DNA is TGTGCCAGCAGTTGGGCTGGGAACTTGAACACTGAAGCTTTCTTT. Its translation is CASSWAGNLNTEAFF.

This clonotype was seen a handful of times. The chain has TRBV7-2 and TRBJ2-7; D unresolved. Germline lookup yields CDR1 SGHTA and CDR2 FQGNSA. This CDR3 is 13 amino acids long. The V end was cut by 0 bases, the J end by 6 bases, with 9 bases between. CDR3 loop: CASSLARFSEQYF. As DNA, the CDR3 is TGTGCCAGCAGCTTAGCTCGATTTAGCGAGCAGTACTTC.

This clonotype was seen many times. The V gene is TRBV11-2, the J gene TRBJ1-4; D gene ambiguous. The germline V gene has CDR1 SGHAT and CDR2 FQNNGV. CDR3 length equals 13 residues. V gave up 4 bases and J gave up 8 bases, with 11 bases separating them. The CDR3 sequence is CASSSDLGEKLFF. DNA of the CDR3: TGTGCCAGCAGCTCGGATCTGGGCGAAAAACTGTTTTTT.

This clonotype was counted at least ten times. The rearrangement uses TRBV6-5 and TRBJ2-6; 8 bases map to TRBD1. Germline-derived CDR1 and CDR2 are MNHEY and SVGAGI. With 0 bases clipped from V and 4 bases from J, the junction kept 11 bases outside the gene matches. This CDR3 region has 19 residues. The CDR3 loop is CASSYSFRQGITGANVLTF. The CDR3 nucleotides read TGTGCCAGCAGTTACTCGTTCAGACAGGGGATTACGGGGGCCAACGTCCTGACTTTC.

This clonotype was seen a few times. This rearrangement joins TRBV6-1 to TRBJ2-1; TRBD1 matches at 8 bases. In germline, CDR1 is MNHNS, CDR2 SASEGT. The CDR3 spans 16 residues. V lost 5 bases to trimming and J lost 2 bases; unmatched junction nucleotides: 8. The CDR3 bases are TGTGCCAGCAGTCGGACCGGGACAGGAGCCTACAATGAGCAGTTCTTC. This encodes CASSRTGTGAYNEQFF.

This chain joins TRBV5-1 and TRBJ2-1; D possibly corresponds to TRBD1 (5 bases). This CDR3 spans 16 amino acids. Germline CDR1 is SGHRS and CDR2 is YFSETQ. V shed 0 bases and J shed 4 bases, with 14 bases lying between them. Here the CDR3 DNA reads TGCGCCAGCAGCTTGGCTGGGGCAGTAGAGTACAATGAGCAGTTCTTC. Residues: CASSLAGAVEYNEQFF.

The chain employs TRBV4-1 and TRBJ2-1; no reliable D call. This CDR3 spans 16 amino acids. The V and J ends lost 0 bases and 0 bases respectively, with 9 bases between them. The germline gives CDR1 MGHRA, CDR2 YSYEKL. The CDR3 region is CASSQDKVASYNEQFF. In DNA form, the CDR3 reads TGCGCCAGCAGCCAAGACAAGGTCGCCTCCTACAATGAGCAGTTCTTC.

The chain's CDR3 is CASSYGQTTEAFF. The CDR3 DNA follows: TGTGCCAGCAGTTACGGACAGACCACTGAAGCTTTCTTT. The rearrangement links TRBV6-5 to TRBJ1-1; D possibly corresponds to TRBD1 (6 bases). Germline V gene lookup returns CDR1 MNHEY and CDR2 SVGAGI. The CDR3 is 13 residues long. V was clipped by 2 bases and J by 4 bases, with 8 bases between them.

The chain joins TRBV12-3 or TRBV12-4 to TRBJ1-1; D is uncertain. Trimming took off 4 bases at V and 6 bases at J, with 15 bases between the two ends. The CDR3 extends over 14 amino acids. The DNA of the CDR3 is TGTGCCAGCAGTTCCCCGGTCCGAGGACCTGAAGCTTTCTTT. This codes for CASSSPVRGPEAFF.

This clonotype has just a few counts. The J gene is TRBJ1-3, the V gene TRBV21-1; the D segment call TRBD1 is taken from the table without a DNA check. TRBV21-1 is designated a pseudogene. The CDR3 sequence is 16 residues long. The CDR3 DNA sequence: TGTGCCAGCAGCAAAGATGCACAGCAGGGGGGAAACACCATATATTTT. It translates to CASSKDAQQGGNTIYF.

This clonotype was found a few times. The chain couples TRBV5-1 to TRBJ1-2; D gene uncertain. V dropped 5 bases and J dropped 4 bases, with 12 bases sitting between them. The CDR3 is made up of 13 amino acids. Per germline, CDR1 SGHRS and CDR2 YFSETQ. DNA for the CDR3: TGCGCCAGCAGGACGGAGGTTGGCTATGGCTACACCTTC. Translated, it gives CASRTEVGYGYTF.

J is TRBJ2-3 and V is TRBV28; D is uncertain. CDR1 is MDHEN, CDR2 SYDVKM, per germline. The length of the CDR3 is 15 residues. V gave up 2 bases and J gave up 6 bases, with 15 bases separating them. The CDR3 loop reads CASSLGVGMADTQYF. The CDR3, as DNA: TGTGCCAGCAGTTTAGGGGTGGGGATGGCGGATACGCAGTATTTT.

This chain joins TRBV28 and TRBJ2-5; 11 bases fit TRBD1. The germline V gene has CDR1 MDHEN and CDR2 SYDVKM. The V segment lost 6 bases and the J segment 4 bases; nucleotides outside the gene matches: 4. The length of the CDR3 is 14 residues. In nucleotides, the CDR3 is TGTGCCAGCAGGCCCGGACAGGGGGCAGAGACCCAGTACTTC. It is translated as CASRPGQGAETQYF.

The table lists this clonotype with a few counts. The DNA for the CDR3 is TGCAGTGCTAGAGAGGGGGGGGCCTGGGCCCAGTACTTC. Its protein is CSAREGGAWAQYF. The chain uses TRBV20-1 and TRBJ2-5; D might be TRBD2 (7 bases). CDR3 length equals 13 residues. V lost 0 bases and J 9 bases, leaving 14 bases between the germline ends. Per germline, CDR1 DFQATT and CDR2 SNEGSKA (reference sequence).

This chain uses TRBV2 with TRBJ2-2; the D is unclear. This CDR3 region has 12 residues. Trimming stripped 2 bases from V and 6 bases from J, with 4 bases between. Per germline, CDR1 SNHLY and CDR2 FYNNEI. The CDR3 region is CASSERAGELFF. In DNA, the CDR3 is TGTGCCAGCAGTGAAAGGGCCGGGGAGCTGTTTTTT.

The CDR3 nucleotides are TGTGCCAGCAGCTCGAGACTAGCGGGAGACGGGCTCTACAATGAGCAGTTCTTC. This encodes CASSSRLAGDGLYNEQFF. This chain joins TRBV11-2 and TRBJ2-1, with 12 bases lining up with TRBD2. CDR3 length: 18 residues. V shed 4 bases and J 3 bases; nucleotides not matched to a gene: 10. Germline lookup yields CDR1 SGHAT and CDR2 FQNNGV.

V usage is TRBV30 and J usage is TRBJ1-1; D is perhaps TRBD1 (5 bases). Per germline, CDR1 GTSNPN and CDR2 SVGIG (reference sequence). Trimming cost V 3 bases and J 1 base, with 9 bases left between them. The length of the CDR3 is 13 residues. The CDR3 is CAWSFGGNTEAFF. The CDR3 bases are TGTGCCTGGAGCTTCGGGGGGAACACTGAAGCTTTCTTT.

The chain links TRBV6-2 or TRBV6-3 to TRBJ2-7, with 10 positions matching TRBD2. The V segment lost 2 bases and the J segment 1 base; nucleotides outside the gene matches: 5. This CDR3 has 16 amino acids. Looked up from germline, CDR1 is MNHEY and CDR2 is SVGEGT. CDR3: CASSYPTSGWSYEQYF. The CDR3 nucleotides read TGTGCCAGCAGTTACCCGACTAGCGGGTGGTCCTACGAGCAGTACTTC.

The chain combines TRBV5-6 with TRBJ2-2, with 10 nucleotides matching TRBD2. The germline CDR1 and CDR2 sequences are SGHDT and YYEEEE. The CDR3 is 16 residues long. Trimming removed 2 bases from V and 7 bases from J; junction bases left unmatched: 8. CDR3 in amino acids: CASSFLAGATNGELFF. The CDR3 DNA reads TGTGCCAGCAGCTTTCTAGCGGGAGCTACGAACGGGGAGCTGTTTTTT.

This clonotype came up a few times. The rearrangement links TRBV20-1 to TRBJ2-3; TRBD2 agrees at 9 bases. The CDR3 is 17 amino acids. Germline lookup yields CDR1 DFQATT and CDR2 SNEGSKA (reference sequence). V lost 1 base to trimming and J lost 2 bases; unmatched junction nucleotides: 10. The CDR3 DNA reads TGCAGTGCTAGAGGTGATACCCTAGCGGGGTACACAGATACGCAGTATTTT. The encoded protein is CSARGDTLAGYTDTQYF.

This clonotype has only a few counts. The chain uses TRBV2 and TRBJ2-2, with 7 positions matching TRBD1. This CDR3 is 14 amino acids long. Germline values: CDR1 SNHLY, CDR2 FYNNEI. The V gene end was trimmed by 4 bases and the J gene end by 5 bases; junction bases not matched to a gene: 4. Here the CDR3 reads CASSGQGPTGELFF. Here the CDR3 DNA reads TGTGCCAGCAGTGGACAGGGACCGACCGGGGAGCTGTTTTTT.

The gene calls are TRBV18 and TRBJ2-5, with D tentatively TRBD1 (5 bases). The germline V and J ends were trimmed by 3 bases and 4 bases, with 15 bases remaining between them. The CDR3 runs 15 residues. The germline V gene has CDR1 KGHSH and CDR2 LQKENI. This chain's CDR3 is CASSPQQGGSETQYF. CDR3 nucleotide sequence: TGTGCCAGCTCACCGCAGCAGGGTGGATCAGAGACCCAGTACTTC.

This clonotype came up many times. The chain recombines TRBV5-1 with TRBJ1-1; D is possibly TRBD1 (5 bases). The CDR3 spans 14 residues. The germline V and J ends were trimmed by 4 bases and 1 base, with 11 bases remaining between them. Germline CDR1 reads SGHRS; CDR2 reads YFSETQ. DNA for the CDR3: TGCGCCAGCAGCCCGGGACGGCAGAACACTGAAGCTTTCTTT. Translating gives CASSPGRQNTEAFF.

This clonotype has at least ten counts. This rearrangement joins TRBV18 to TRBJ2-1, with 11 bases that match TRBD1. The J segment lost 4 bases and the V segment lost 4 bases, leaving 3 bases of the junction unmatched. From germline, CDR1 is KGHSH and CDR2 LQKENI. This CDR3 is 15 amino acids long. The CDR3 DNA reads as TGTGCCAGCTCACAAGGACAGGGGGCGTACAATGAGCAGTTCTTC. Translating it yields CASSQGQGAYNEQFF.